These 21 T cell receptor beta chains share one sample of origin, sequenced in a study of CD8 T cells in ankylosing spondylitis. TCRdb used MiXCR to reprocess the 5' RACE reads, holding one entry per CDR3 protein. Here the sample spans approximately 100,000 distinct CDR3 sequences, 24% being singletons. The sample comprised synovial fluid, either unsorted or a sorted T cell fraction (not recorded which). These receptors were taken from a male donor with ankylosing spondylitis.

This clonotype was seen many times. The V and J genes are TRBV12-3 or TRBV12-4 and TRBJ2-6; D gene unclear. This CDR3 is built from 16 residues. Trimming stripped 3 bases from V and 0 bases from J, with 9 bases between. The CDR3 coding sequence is TGTGCCAGCAGTTTTGGGTTCAGCTCTGGGGCCAACGTCCTGACTTTC. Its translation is CASSFGFSSGANVLTF.

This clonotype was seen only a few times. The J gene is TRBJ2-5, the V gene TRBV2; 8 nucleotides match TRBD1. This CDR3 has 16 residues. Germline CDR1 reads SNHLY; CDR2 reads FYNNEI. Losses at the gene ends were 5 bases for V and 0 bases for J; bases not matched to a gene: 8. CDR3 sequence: CASSRRTGSYQETQYF. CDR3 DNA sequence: TGTGCCAGCAGTCGGAGGACAGGGTCGTACCAAGAGACCCAGTACTTC.

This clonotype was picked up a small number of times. CDR3: CASSFPGTLAYEQYF. CDR3 nucleotides: TGTGCCAGCAGCTTCCCCGGGACTTTAGCCTACGAGCAGTACTTC. V is TRBV5-5 and J is TRBJ2-7; D possibly corresponds to TRBD2 (6 bases). The CDR3 sequence is 15 residues long. Germline loops: CDR1 SGHKS, CDR2 YYEKEE (reference sequence). The V end lost 2 bases, the J end lost 2 bases, and 14 bases lay between the germline ends. The variable domain in full, with the rest retrieved from reference TRBV5-5 and TRBJ2-7, is DAGVTQSPTHLIKTRGQQVTLRCSPISGHKSVSWYQQVLGQGPQFIFQYYEKEERGRGNFPDRFSARQFPNYSSELNVNALLLGDSALYLCASSFPGTLAYEQYFGPGTRLTVT.

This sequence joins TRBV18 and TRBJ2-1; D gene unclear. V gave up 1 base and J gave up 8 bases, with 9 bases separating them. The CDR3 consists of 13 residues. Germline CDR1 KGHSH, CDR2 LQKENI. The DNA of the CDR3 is TGTGCCAGCTCACCACGCACAGCCGATGAGCAGTTCTTC. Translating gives CASSPRTADEQFF.

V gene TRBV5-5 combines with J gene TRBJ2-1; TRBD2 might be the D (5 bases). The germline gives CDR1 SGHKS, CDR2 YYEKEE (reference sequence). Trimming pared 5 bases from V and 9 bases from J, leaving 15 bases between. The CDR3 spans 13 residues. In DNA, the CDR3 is TGTGCCAGCAGTTATGACTCCGCGGGTGAGCAGTTCTTC. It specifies CASSYDSAGEQFF.

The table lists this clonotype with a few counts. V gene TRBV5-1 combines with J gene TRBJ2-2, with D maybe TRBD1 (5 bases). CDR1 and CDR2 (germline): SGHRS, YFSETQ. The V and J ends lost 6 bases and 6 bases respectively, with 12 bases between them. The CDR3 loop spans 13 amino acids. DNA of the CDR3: TGCGCCAGCACCACAGGCACCCCCGGGGAGCTGTTTTTT. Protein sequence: CASTTGTPGELFF.

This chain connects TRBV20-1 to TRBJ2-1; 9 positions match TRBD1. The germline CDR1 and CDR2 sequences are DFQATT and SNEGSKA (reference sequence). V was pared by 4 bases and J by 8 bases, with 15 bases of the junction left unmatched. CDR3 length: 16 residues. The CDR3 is CSAKLSGTGNDYEQFF. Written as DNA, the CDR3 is TGCAGTGCTAAATTGTCCGGGACAGGGAACGACTATGAGCAGTTCTTC.

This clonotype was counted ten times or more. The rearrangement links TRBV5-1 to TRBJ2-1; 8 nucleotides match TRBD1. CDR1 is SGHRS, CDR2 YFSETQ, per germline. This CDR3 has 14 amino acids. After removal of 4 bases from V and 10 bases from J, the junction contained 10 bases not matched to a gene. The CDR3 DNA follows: TGCGCCAGCAGCACCGGGACAGGTCCGGAGGAGCAGTTCTTC. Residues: CASSTGTGPEEQFF.

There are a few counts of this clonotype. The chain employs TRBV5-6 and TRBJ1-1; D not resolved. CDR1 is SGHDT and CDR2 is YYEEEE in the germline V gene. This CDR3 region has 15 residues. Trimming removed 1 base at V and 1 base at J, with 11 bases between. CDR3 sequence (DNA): TGTGCCAGCAGCTTGTCTATTTCCGGGAACACTGAAGCTTTCTTT. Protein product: CASSLSISGNTEAFF.

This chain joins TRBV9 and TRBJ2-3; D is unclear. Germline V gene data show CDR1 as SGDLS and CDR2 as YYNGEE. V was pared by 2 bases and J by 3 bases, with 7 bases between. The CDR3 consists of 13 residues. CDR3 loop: CASSVGVTDTQYF. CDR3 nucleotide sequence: TGTGCCAGCAGCGTGGGCGTTACAGATACGCAGTATTTT.

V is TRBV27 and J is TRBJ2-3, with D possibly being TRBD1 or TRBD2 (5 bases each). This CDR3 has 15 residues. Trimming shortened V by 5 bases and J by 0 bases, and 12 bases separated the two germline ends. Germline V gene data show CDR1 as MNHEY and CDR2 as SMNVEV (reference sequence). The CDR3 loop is CASSPIRDSTDTQYF. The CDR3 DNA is TGTGCCAGCAGTCCAATACGGGACAGCACAGATACGCAGTATTTT.

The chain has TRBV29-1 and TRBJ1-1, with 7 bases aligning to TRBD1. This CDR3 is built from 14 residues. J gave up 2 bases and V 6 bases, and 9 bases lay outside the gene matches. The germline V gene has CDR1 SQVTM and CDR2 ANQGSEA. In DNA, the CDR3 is TGCAGCGTCGAGGGGGGACAGAAAAACACTGAAGCTTTCTTT. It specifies CSVEGGQKNTEAFF. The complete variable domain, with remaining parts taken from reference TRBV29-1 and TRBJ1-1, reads SAVISQKPSRDICQRGTSLTIQCQVDSQVTMMFWYRQQPGQSLTLIATANQGSEATYESGFVIDKFPISRPNLTFSTLTVSNMSPEDSSIYLCSVEGGQKNTEAFFGQGTRLTVV.

The CDR3, as DNA: TGTGCCAGCAGTACCTGGACCGGGACAGGGGGCCGGGAGACCCAGTACTTC. The encoded protein is CASSTWTGTGGRETQYF. V gene TRBV6-1 combines with J gene TRBJ2-5, with 12 nucleotides matching TRBD1. This CDR3 has 17 residues. V lost 5 bases and J lost 5; bases outside the gene matches: 12. The V gene's germline CDR1 is MNHNS and CDR2 SASEGT.

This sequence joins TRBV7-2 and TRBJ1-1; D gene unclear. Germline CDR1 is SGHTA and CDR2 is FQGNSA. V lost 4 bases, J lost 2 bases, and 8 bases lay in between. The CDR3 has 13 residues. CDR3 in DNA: TGTGCCAGCAGCTCTACAGAAAACACTGAAGCTTTCTTT. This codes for CASSSTENTEAFF.

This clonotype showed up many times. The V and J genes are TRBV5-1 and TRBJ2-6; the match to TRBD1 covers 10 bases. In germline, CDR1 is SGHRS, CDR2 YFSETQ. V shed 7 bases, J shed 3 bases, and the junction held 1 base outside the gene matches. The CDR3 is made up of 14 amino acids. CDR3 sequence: CASGQGDGANVLTF. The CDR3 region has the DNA TGCGCCAGCGGACAGGGGGATGGGGCCAACGTCCTGACTTTC.

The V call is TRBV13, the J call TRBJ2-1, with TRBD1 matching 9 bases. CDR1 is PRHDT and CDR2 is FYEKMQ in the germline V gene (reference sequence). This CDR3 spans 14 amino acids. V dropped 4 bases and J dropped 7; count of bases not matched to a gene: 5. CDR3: CASSSRDRENEQFF. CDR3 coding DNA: TGTGCCAGCAGCTCCCGGGACAGGGAAAATGAGCAGTTCTTC.

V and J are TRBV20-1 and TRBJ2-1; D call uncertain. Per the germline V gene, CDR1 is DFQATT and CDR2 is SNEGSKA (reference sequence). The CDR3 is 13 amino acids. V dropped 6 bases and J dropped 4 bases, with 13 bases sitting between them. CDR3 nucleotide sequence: TGCAGTGCGACAATTGACTCTTACAATGAGCAGTTCTTC. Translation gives CSATIDSYNEQFF.

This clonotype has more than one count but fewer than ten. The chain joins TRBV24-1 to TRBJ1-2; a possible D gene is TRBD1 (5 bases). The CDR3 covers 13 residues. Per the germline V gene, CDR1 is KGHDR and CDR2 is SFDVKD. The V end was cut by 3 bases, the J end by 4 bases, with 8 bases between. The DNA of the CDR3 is TGTGCCACCAGTGATGGGGACGGCTATGGCTACACCTTC. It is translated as CATSDGDGYGYTF.

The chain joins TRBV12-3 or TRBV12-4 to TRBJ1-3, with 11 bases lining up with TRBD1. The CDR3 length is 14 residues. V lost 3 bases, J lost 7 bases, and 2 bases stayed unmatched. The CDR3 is CASSFWTGGNTIYF. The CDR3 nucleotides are TGTGCCAGCAGTTTTTGGACAGGGGGCAACACCATATATTTT.

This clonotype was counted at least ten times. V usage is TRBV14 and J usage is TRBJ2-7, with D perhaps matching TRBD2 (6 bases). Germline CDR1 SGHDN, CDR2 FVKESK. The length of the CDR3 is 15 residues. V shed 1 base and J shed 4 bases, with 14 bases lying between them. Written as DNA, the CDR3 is TGTGCCAGCAGCCAAGGCGGGACGCTCCGTTACGAGCAGTACGTC. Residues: CASSQGGTLRYEQYV.

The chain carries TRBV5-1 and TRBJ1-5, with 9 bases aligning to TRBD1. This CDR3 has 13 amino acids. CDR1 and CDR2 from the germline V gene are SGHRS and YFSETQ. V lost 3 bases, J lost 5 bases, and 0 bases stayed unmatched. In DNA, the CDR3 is TGCGCCAGCAGCTGGACAGGGGATCAGCCCCAGCATTTT. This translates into CASSWTGDQPQHF.